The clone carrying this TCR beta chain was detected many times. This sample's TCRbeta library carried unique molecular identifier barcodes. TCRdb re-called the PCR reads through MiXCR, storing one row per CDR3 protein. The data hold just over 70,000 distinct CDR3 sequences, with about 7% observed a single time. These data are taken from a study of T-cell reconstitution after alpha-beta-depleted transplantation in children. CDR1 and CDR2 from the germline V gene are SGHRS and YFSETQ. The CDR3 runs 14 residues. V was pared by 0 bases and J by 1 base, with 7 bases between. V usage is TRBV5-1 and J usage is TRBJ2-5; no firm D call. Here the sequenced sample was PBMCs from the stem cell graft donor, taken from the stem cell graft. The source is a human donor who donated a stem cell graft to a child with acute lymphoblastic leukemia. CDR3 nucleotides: TGCGCCAGCAGCTTGGGGGCCTTCCAAGAGACCCAGTACTTC. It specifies CASSLGAFQETQYF.